Listed below are T cell receptor beta chains from one sample, sequenced in a study of T cell repertoires in cytomegalovirus infection. Their antigen targets remain unknown. TCRdb used MiXCR to reprocess the reads, holding one entry per CDR3 protein. The sample consists of under 850,000 distinct CDR3 sequences, roughly 33% of them appearing once. This specimen consisted of cultured PBMCs, obtained from culture after CMV antigen stimulation. These receptors came from a human donor in good health (CMV status not recorded). Some clones in this sample may be carry-over from other donors' samples. CDR3s include the opening cysteine and the closing phenylalanine or tryptophan. Fields, in order: D gene, clone size, V gene, J gene, CDR3 DNA, CDR3 protein. D genes are given only for firm matches. For some rows the clone size is stated as once, few or many, or as a class when expanded; others skip it.

.	.	TRBV2	TRBJ2-1	TGTGCCAGCAGTGAACGGGTTACCTACAATGAGCAGTTCTTC	CASSERVTYNEQFF
.	few	TRBV7-9	TRBJ1-2	TGTGCCAGCAGCTTAGGAACGGGGTTAATCGGCTACACCTTC	CASSLGTGLIGYTF
.	once	TRBV28	TRBJ2-7	TGTGCCAGCAGTTTACAGGGTGGTGGGTACGAGCAGTACTTC	CASSLQGGGYEQYF
.	.	TRBV27	TRBJ2-6	TGTGCCAGCAGTTTAACCCGAGGAACCTCTGGGGCCAACGTCCTGACTTTC	CASSLTRGTSGANVLTF
TRBD1	.	TRBV15	TRBJ1-6	TGTGCCACCAGCAGAGATCGACAGGGTATCTCCTCTCTCCACTTT	CATSRDRQGISSLHF
.	.	TRBV7-9	TRBJ2-7	TGTGCCAGCAGCTTAGGGCGCTCCGAGGAGCAGTACTTC	CASSLGRSEEQYF
TRBD1	.	TRBV20-1	TRBJ1-2	TGCAGTGCGATTGACAGGGTTTCAAACTATGCCTACACCTTC	CSAIDRVSNYAYTF
.	.	TRBV7-2	TRBJ2-5	TGTGCCAGCAGCCTCTGGGGGAGGCGAGAGGGAGAGACCCAGTACTTC	CASSLWGRREGETQYF
TRBD1	few	TRBV2	TRBJ1-4	TGTGCCAGCAGCGGGACAGGGCTTAATGAAAAACTGTTTTTT	CASSGTGLNEKLFF
.	.	TRBV7-2	TRBJ2-3	TGTGCCAGCAGCTTCCGCCGGGGGGATACGCAGTATTTT	CASSFRRGDTQYF
TRBD1	.	TRBV12-5	TRBJ1-5	TGTGCTAGTGGGGGGGACAGGGACAATCAGCCCCAGCATTTT	CASGGDRDNQPQHF
.	few	TRBV7-9	TRBJ1-1	TGTGCCAGCAGCTTAGCAGCAGGGACGAACACTGAAGCTTTCTTT	CASSLAAGTNTEAFF
.	few	TRBV4-3	TRBJ2-4	TGCGCCAGCAGTCAAGTCGGAGGGGGAGGCGAGAACATTCAGTACTTC	CASSQVGGGGENIQYF
.	.	TRBV7-2	TRBJ1-5	TGTGCCAGCAGCTTAGGGGGGGCCCGAGATCAGCCCCAGCATTTT	CASSLGGARDQPQHF
TRBD1	.	TRBV6-2/TRBV6-3	TRBJ2-2	TGTGCCAGCAGCTATCAGGGGGTCAACACCGGGGAGCTGTTTTTT	CASSYQGVNTGELFF
.	.	TRBV6-1	TRBJ1-2	TGTGCCAGCAGTCGGACAGTTGTCTCCCCTGGCTACACCTTC	CASSRTVVSPGYTF
.	.	TRBV12-3/TRBV12-4	TRBJ1-1	TGTGCCAGCAGCCCCCGGGACGCAGAAGCTTTCTTT	CASSPRDAEAFF
.	.	TRBV11-2	TRBJ1-1	TGTGCCAGCAGCTTAGTTACCAGGGATGAAGCTTTCTTT	CASSLVTRDEAFF
TRBD1	.	TRBV7-2	TRBJ2-7	TGTGCCAGCAGCCCCGGACAGGGTGGAAGCGAGCAGTACTTC	CASSPGQGGSEQYF
.	.	TRBV20-1	TRBJ2-5	TGCAGTGCTAGTCGGGTCCACCGTGAGACCCAGTACTTC	CSASRVHRETQYF
TRBD2	.	TRBV10-3	TRBJ2-1	TGTGCCATCAGAAGGAGCGGGGGGAGTGACAATGAGCAGTTCTTC	CAIRRSGGSDNEQFF
TRBD1	.	TRBV5-1	TRBJ1-2	TGCGCCAGCAGCTTGGAGGGACAGGGGTTACCCATTGGCTACACCTTC	CASSLEGQGLPIGYTF
.	few	TRBV28	TRBJ2-1	TGTGCCAGCAAAAACCAGGGGGGGTCCTACAATGAGCAGTTCTTC	CASKNQGGSYNEQFF
TRBD1	few	TRBV19	TRBJ2-7	TGTGCCAGTAGTACTCGGACAGGGACAGCATCCTACGAGCAGTACTTC	CASSTRTGTASYEQYF
TRBD1	.	TRBV19	TRBJ2-7	TGTGCCAGCCAAGACGGGGACAGCACCTACGAGCAGTACTTC	CASQDGDSTYEQYF
.	.	TRBV4-1	TRBJ2-2	TGCGCCAGCAGCCAACGCACCGGGGAGCTGTTTTTT	CASSQRTGELFF
.	few	TRBV11-2	TRBJ2-7	TGTGCCAGCAGCAGCCGCCCCCGGGGGCCCATCCCCTACGAGCAGTACTTC	CASSSRPRGPIPYEQYF
.	.	TRBV18	TRBJ2-7	TGTGCCAGCTCACCACCTTACAGATACGAGCAGTACTTC	CASSPPYRYEQYF
TRBD2	few	TRBV20-1	TRBJ2-1	TGCAGTGGATTAGCGGGGGGGCTAAATGAGCAGTTCTTC	CSGLAGGLNEQFF
.	few	TRBV4-3	TRBJ1-4	TGCGCCAGCAGCCAAGACGTGATGGCACGGGGACTATTGGATGAAAAACTGTTTTTT	CASSQDVMARGLLDEKLFF
.	.	TRBV6-2/TRBV6-3	TRBJ2-6	TGTGCCAGCAGTTATAGCCCAGCCGGGGCCAACGTCCTGACTTTC	CASSYSPAGANVLTF
TRBD1	.	TRBV18	TRBJ2-7	TGTGCCAGCTCCCAGCAGACAGGGTCCTACGAGCAGTACTTC	CASSQQTGSYEQYF
.	.	TRBV6-5	TRBJ1-1	TGTGCCAGCGATGGAGGCGAGGCGGCTTTCTTT	CASDGGEAAFF
.	.	TRBV5-4	TRBJ2-1	TGTGCCAGCTTTAGGTTAGGACAGCTTATGGATGAGCAGTTCTTC	CASFRLGQLMDEQFF
TRBD2	once	TRBV12-3/TRBV12-4	TRBJ2-7	TGTGCCAGCAGATCACTAGCGGAGCAGTACTTC	CASRSLAEQYF
.	few	TRBV7-9	TRBJ2-7	TGTGCCAGCAGCGGGGGGAGGCAGTACTTC	CASSGGRQYF
.	few	TRBV6-7	TRBJ2-1	TGTGCCAGCAGCCGGGGGCCAACCTACAATGAGCAGTTCTTC	CASSRGPTYNEQFF
.	few	TRBV6-2/TRBV6-3	TRBJ2-1	TGTGCCACCTTTCGCGGGGTCTACAATGAGCAGTTCTTC	CATFRGVYNEQFF
.	.	TRBV15	TRBJ2-3	TGTGCCACCAGCAGAGCCCAGATCACAGATACGCAGTATTTT	CATSRAQITDTQYF
.	.	TRBV5-5	TRBJ2-3	TGTGCCAGCAGCCTAAACCCAGGGGCCAGCACAGATACGCAGTATTTT	CASSLNPGASTDTQYF
TRBD1	.	TRBV2	TRBJ1-2	TGTGCCAGCAGAGAAGAGGGGGCGCCGAGTGGCTACACCTTC	CASREEGAPSGYTF